This T cell receptor beta chain was recovered during a study of glioma-infiltrating T cells. Findings of the study overall: Above-expected tissue-blood divergence occurred in all gliomas, most in low-grade ones. Very few CDR3 sequences were shared between tissue and blood.

Using RNA template, CDR3s of TCR alpha and beta were amplified with iRepertoire arm-PCR. Tissue mRNA or PBMC total RNA, roughly 100-400 ng, went into one-step reverse transcription and amplification. TCRdb itself ran the multiplex PCR reads through MiXCR, one entry per CDR3 protein. The repertoire holds over 120,000 distinct CDR3 sequences, about two fifths seen once, with around 18% in the top ten. To note about this clonotype: What it binds is unknown.

The V end was cut by 5 bases, the J end by 5 bases, with 4 bases between. This CDR3 contains 11 residues. Looked up from germline, CDR1 is MDHEN and CDR2 is SYDVKM. This TCR came from a human donor with low-grade glioma or glioblastoma, undergoing nonglioma brain surgery, or in good health (not recorded which). The chain carries TRBV28 and TRBJ1-5; D is undetermined. Sequencing input: glioma tissue, nonneoplastic brain tissue, or PBMCs (not recorded which). CDR3 protein: CASSNYQPQHF. The CDR3, as DNA: TGTGCCAGCAGTAACTATCAGCCCCAGCATTTT. Filled out from reference TRBV28 and TRBJ1-5, the complete variable domain reads DVKVTQSSRYLVKRTGEKVFLECVQDMDHENMFWYRQDPGLGLRLIYFSYDVKMKEKGDIPEGYSVSREKKERFSLILESASTNQTSMYLCASSNYQPQHFGDGTRLSIL.